One sample yielded the 24 T cell receptor beta chains listed below, sequenced in a study of cytomegalovirus exposure and HLA in healthy donors. The data were produced by immunoSEQ multiplex PCR, yet TCRdb's version contains in-frame clones alone and is incomplete. The repertoire holds over 60,000 clones, approximately 97% seen once, with approximately 2.5% in the top ten. Sequenced sample: PBMCs. The receptors derive from a man aged 18-30 years in good health and CMV-seronegative.

This sequence joins TRBV4-2 and TRBJ1-2; 7 bases align to TRBD1. V shed 0 bases and J 4 bases; nucleotides not matched to a gene: 8. Germline V gene sequence: CDR1 LGHNA, CDR2 YNFKEQ. The CDR3 is 16 amino acids. The CDR3, as DNA: TGTGCCAGCAGCCAAGAATCAGGGGCAGGGGGCTATGGCTACACCTTC. Its protein product is CASSQESGAGGYGYTF.

The rearrangement links TRBV5-6 to TRBJ2-2; possibly TRBD2 for D (6 bases). This CDR3 comprises 14 residues. CDR1 is SGHDT and CDR2 is YYEEEE in the germline V gene. V lost 4 bases and J 7 bases, leaving 14 bases between the germline ends. The CDR3 sequence is CASSITMRDGELFF. For the CDR3, the DNA is TGTGCCAGCAGCATTACCATGCGGGACGGGGAGCTGTTTTTT.

The chain employs TRBV27 and TRBJ2-7, with 7 bases fitting TRBD1. The junction had 2 bases not matched to a gene; V was cut back by 3 bases and J by 0 bases. There are 14 residues in the CDR3. Germline V lookup: CDR1 MNHEY, CDR2 SMNVEV (reference sequence). This CDR3 reads CASSFGTDSYEQYF. CDR3 sequence (DNA): TGTGCCAGCAGTTTTGGGACAGACTCCTACGAGCAGTACTTC.

V usage is TRBV6-5 and J usage is TRBJ1-5, with D possibly TRBD1 on 6 matching bases. Per germline, CDR1 MNHEY and CDR2 SVGAGI. The length of the CDR3 is 13 residues. V was cut by 6 bases and J by 5 bases, with 11 bases left in between. The CDR3 DNA reads TGTGCCAGCAGCCCACAGGGCTATCAGCCCCAGCATTTT. Its translation is CASSPQGYQPQHF.

This chain connects TRBV28 to TRBJ1-2; a weak D match, TRBD1 (5 bases). The CDR3 spans 14 residues. The V end lost 3 bases, the J end lost 2 bases, and 10 bases lay between the germline ends. CDR1 is MDHEN, CDR2 SYDVKM, per germline. CDR3 nucleotides: TGTGCCAGCAGTTTGCGACAGACGAACTATGGCTACACCTTC. This encodes CASSLRQTNYGYTF.

V is TRBV4-1 and J is TRBJ1-3, with unresolved D. Germline V gene sequence: CDR1 MGHRA, CDR2 YSYEKL. V shed 0 bases and J shed 3 bases, with 6 bases lying between them. The CDR3 has 14 residues. For the CDR3, the DNA is TGCGCCAGCAGCCAAGATTCGGTTGGAAACACCATATATTTT. This translates into CASSQDSVGNTIYF.

The J gene is TRBJ1-1, the V gene TRBV27; 9 bases match TRBD1. The CDR3 loop spans 12 amino acids. Trimming cost V 3 bases and J 11 bases; bases outside gene matches: 4. Germline CDR1 is MNHEY and CDR2 is SMNVEV (reference sequence). The CDR3 DNA reads TGTGCCAGCAGTTTGACAGGGGGGAGGGCTTTCTTT. It is translated as CASSLTGGRAFF.

The V and J genes are TRBV6-6 and TRBJ2-3, with TRBD1 identical over 7 bases. CDR1 MNHNY and CDR2 SVGAGI come from the germline V gene (reference sequence). The V and J ends lost 4 bases and 2 bases, in that order; junction bases with no gene match: 3. The CDR3 spans 14 residues. The CDR3: CASSWTGSTDTQYF. In nucleotides, the CDR3 is TGTGCCAGCAGTTGGACAGGCTCCACAGATACGCAGTATTTT.

The chain carries TRBV2 and TRBJ2-3; 9 nucleotides line up with TRBD1. V dropped 6 bases and J dropped 5; count of bases not matched to a gene: 6. The CDR3 sequence is 14 residues long. Germline loops: CDR1 SNHLY, CDR2 FYNNEI. Here the CDR3 reads CASRKTGGIDTQYF. The CDR3, as DNA: TGTGCCAGCAGGAAGACAGGGGGAATAGATACGCAGTATTTT.

The V gene is TRBV5-5, the J gene TRBJ1-1, with 7 bases aligning to TRBD1. The length of the CDR3 is 15 residues. CDR1 and CDR2 from the germline V gene are SGHKS and YYEKEE (reference sequence). The ends lost 5 bases at V and 1 base at J; junction bases unmatched: 8. The CDR3, as DNA: TGTGCCAGCAGTGTAAGACAGGGAGGGAACACTGAAGCTTTCTTT. This sequence encodes CASSVRQGGNTEAFF.

This sequence joins TRBV30 and TRBJ1-3; TRBD1 aligns across 7 bases. The junction had 1 base not matched to a gene; V was cut back by 4 bases and J by 4 bases. Germline lookup yields CDR1 GTSNPN and CDR2 SVGIG (reference sequence). The CDR3 runs 12 residues. The CDR3: CAWTGGGNTIYF. CDR3 sequence (DNA): TGTGCCTGGACAGGGGGAGGAAACACCATATATTTT. The full variable domain, rest sourced from reference TRBV30 and TRBJ1-3, is SQTIHQWPATLVQPVGSPLSLECTVEGTSNPNLYWYRQAAGRGLQLLFYSVGIGQISSEVPQNLSASRPQDRQFILSSKKLLLSDSGFYLCAWTGGGNTIYFGEGSWLTVV.

The chain combines TRBV6-5 with TRBJ1-2; TRBD1 agrees at 8 bases. The V gene's germline CDR1 is MNHEY and CDR2 SVGAGI. With 0 bases clipped from V and 7 bases from J, the junction kept 7 bases outside the gene matches. The CDR3 is 15 amino acids. The CDR3 DNA follows: TGTGCCAGCAGTTACTCTTCGACAGGGGAGGGTGGCTACACCTTC. Translated, it gives CASSYSSTGEGGYTF.

The V gene is TRBV5-6, the J gene TRBJ2-2; no definite D call. The CDR3 has 16 residues. The germline gives CDR1 SGHDT, CDR2 YYEEEE. Trimming shortened V by 0 bases and J by 1 base, and 10 bases separated the two germline ends. The CDR3 is CASSLVANRNTGELFF. The CDR3 region has the DNA TGTGCCAGCAGCTTGGTGGCAAATCGGAACACCGGGGAGCTGTTTTTT. Together with reference TRBV5-6 and TRBJ2-2, the CDR3 gives the full variable domain: DAGVTQSPTHLIKTRGQQVTLRCSPKSGHDTVSWYQQALGQGPQFIFQYYEEEERQRGNFPDRFSGHQFPNYSSELNVNALLLGDSALYLCASSLVANRNTGELFFGEGSRLTVL.

The chain joins TRBV6-4 to TRBJ2-1, with TRBD2 identical over 10 bases. This CDR3 is 15 amino acids long. After removal of 4 bases from V and 8 bases from J, the junction contained 8 bases not matched to a gene. In germline, CDR1 is MRHNA, CDR2 SNTAGT. The CDR3 here is CASSGGASGSDEQFF. The CDR3 DNA reads TGTGCCAGCAGTGGGGGGGCTAGCGGGAGCGATGAGCAGTTCTTC.

The chain is built from TRBV19 and TRBJ2-7, with 10 bases aligning to TRBD1. CDR3 length: 16 residues. V trimming: 4 bases; J trimming: 1 base; junction bases outside the gene matches: 7. Germline loops: CDR1 LNHDA, CDR2 SQIVND (reference sequence). DNA for the CDR3: TGTGCCAGTAGTAGACAGGGGGCGCAGAGGTCCTACGAGCAGTACTTC. This codes for CASSRQGAQRSYEQYF.

Only one count was recorded for this clone. The rearrangement joins TRBV2 to TRBJ1-2, with a tentative D call TRBD1 (6 bases). Germline V gene sequence: CDR1 SNHLY, CDR2 FYNNEI. CDR3 length: 13 amino acids. V lost 5 bases, J lost 2 bases, and 9 bases lay in between. CDR3 sequence: CASSLQGNYGYTF. CDR3 bases: TGTGCCAGCAGTTTACAGGGAAACTATGGCTACACCTTC.

The J gene is TRBJ2-7, the V gene TRBV7-6; a weak D match, TRBD2 (6 bases). Germline V gives CDR1 SGHVS, CDR2 FNYEAQ. The ends were cut back, 1 base at V and 6 bases at J, with 10 bases in the middle. CDR3 length equals 13 residues. CDR3 coding DNA: TGTGCCAGCAGCTTAGGGGGGGAGCTCGAGCAGTACTTC. Its translation is CASSLGGELEQYF.

This clone appeared a single time. The rearrangement uses TRBV27 and TRBJ1-1, with D maybe TRBD1 (5 bases). V was shortened by 0 bases and J by 1 base, with 9 bases between the two germline ends. The CDR3 length is 15 residues. Germline V gene sequence: CDR1 MNHEY, CDR2 SMNVEV (reference sequence). The CDR3 loop is CASSLSTDRNTEAFF. CDR3 DNA sequence: TGTGCCAGCAGTTTATCGACAGACAGGAACACTGAAGCTTTCTTT.

The gene calls are TRBV11-2 and TRBJ2-5; TRBD1 agrees at 11 bases. Trimming removed 0 bases from V and 5 bases from J; junction bases left unmatched: 11. Germline loops: CDR1 SGHAT, CDR2 FQNNGV. CDR3 length: 18 residues. CDR3: CASSLDRLRDRGRETQYF. CDR3 sequence (DNA): TGTGCCAGCAGCTTAGATCGACTAAGGGACAGGGGGAGGGAGACCCAGTACTTC.

J is TRBJ2-3 and V is TRBV7-9; maybe TRBD1 (6 bases). This CDR3 has 12 amino acids. Deletions cut 6 bases from V and 5 bases from J, with 9 bases between. Germline lookup yields CDR1 SEHNR and CDR2 FQNEAQ (reference sequence). The CDR3 DNA sequence: TGTGCCAGCAGTCCAGGGGTAGATACGCAGTATTTT. This gives the protein CASSPGVDTQYF.

The rearrangement uses TRBV27 and TRBJ2-3, with TRBD1 as a possible D gene (5 bases). The CDR3 covers 15 residues. V was shortened by 7 bases and J by 0 bases, with 14 bases between the two germline ends. CDR1 MNHEY and CDR2 SMNVEV come from the germline V gene (reference sequence). The CDR3 DNA sequence: TGTGCCAGCAATCCCAGGGCCCTTAGCACAGATACGCAGTATTTT. Protein sequence: CASNPRALSTDTQYF.

V is TRBV6-1 and J is TRBJ1-2; D gene unclear. This CDR3 has 14 amino acids. Trimming removed 1 base at V and 3 bases at J, with 9 bases between. From germline, CDR1 is MNHNS and CDR2 SASEGT. The CDR3: CASSEDNIYYGYTF. CDR3 bases: TGTGCCAGCAGTGAAGATAACATTTACTATGGCTACACCTTC.

V gene TRBV9 combines with J gene TRBJ2-1, with TRBD2 matching 8 bases. The germline gives CDR1 SGDLS, CDR2 YYNGEE. The CDR3 length is 15 residues. Trimming removed 3 bases from V and 4 bases from J; junction bases left unmatched: 6. CDR3 amino acids: CASSDNSGDYNEQFF. The CDR3 region has the DNA TGTGCCAGCAGCGATAATAGCGGGGATTACAATGAGCAGTTCTTC. The full variable domain, rest sourced from reference TRBV9 and TRBJ2-1, is DSGVTQTPKHLITATGQRVTLRCSPRSGDLSVYWYQQSLDQGLQFLIQYYNGEERAKGNILERFSAQQFPDLHSELNLSSLELGDSALYFCASSDNSGDYNEQFFGPGTRLTVL.

The chain's CDR3 is CASSVDPGARANYGYTF. Here the CDR3 DNA reads TGTGCCAGCAGCGTAGACCCAGGGGCGCGGGCTAACTATGGCTACACCTTC. This sequence joins TRBV9 and TRBJ1-2; the D gene is possibly TRBD1 (6 bases). CDR1 is SGDLS and CDR2 is YYNGEE in the germline V gene. Trimming pared 0 bases from V and 0 bases from J, leaving 15 bases between. The CDR3 consists of 17 residues.